A selection of T cell receptor beta chains follows, all from one sample in a study of T-cell reconstitution after alpha-beta-depleted transplantation in children. TCRdb re-analysed the PCR reads in MiXCR, keeping a single row per CDR3 protein. The sample has 200,000 to 300,000 distinct CDR3 sequences, under 30% seen once; the top ten hold about 5%. The sequencing here drew on PBMCs, mostly from graft donor cells, taken 360 days after TCRalphabeta/CD19-depleted stem cell transplant. The receptors were gathered from a female patient aged 2-10 years who had a stem cell transplant for congenital amegakaryocytic thrombocytopenia, so the T cells may come from the graft donor. Each CDR3 is given with its conserved first and last residue. D genes are given only for firm matches. Some rows have no size entry. The others give once, few or many, or a class for an expanded clone.

V gene,clone size,D gene,J gene,CDR3 DNA,CDR3 protein
TRBV5-1,-,-,TRBJ1-1,TGCGCCAGCAGCCAGGGCCGGACAGCCAACACTGAAGCTTTCTTT,CASSQGRTANTEAFF
TRBV12-3/TRBV12-4,-,-,TRBJ1-1,TGTGCCAGCAGTTATACTCCAGGGGTTTTGAACACTGAAGCTTTCTTT,CASSYTPGVLNTEAFF
TRBV5-1,-,-,TRBJ2-2,TGCGCCAGCAGCTTGTCCTCCTTTACTAGTTCCGGGGAGCTGTTTTTT,CASSLSSFTSSGELFF
TRBV29-1,few,TRBD2,TRBJ2-5,TGCAGCGTTGATTTCGTCGGACTAGCGGGAGCAGAGACCCAGTACTTC,CSVDFVGLAGAETQYF
TRBV12-3/TRBV12-4,-,TRBD1,TRBJ2-1,TGTGCCAGCGGAGCACGCCGGGGGACAGGCCTCAATGAGCAGTTCTTC,CASGARRGTGLNEQFF
TRBV24-1,-,-,TRBJ1-5,TGTGCCACCAGTGATCGGGGGAGCAATCAGCCCCAGCATTTT,CATSDRGSNQPQHF
TRBV30,-,-,TRBJ1-1,TGTGCCTGGAGTGGTTCCTCAGGAGCTTTCTTT,CAWSGSSGAFF
TRBV7-2,few,-,TRBJ2-2,TGTGCCAGCAGCTTAGCCCCCTGGGCAGATCCGAACACCGGGGAGCTGTTTTTT,CASSLAPWADPNTGELFF
TRBV30,-,TRBD2,TRBJ2-1,TGTGCCCGGGTGGCGCGGGAGACCTACAATGAGCAGTTCTTC,CARVARETYNEQFF
TRBV10-3,-,-,TRBJ2-5,TGTGCCATCAGCGGTTCGGAGCCTACCTCGGGAGAGACCCAGTACTTC,CAISGSEPTSGETQYF
TRBV2,-,TRBD1,TRBJ1-2,TGTGCCAGCAGACGGACAGGGAGGGGTGGCTACACCTTC,CASRRTGRGGYTF
TRBV5-1,few,-,TRBJ2-7,TGCGCCAGCAGCTTGGAGCTGGAATACTACGAGCAGTACTTC,CASSLELEYYEQYF
TRBV20-1,few,-,TRBJ2-3,TGCAGTGCTAGAGGGGGAATGGCAGATACGCAGTATTTT,CSARGGMADTQYF
TRBV4-3,few,TRBD2,TRBJ2-2,TGCGCCAGCAGCCCGGAACTAGCGGCAAACACCGGGGAGCTGTTTTTT,CASSPELAANTGELFF
TRBV28,-,-,TRBJ2-5,TGTGCCAGCAGCCGACCTAGTTCTGGAGAGACCCAGTACTTC,CASSRPSSGETQYF
TRBV3-1,-,-,TRBJ2-4,TGTGCCAGCAGCCAAGATGGGTATGAAAACATTCAGTACTTC,CASSQDGYENIQYF
TRBV28,few,TRBD1,TRBJ2-5,TGTGCCAGCAGCTCAGGGGGATCAGTAGAGACCCAGTACTTC,CASSSGGSVETQYF
TRBV29-1,many,-,TRBJ1-1,TGCAGCGTTGTAGAGATCCGCTTGAACACTGAAGCTTTCTTT,CSVVEIRLNTEAFF
TRBV12-3/TRBV12-4,-,-,TRBJ1-5,TGTGCCAGCAGCCCACCCGGGAAAAACAATCAGCCCCAGCATTTT,CASSPPGKNNQPQHF
TRBV6-6,few,-,TRBJ1-2,TGTGCCAGCAGTTACTCGGGCTACACCTTC,CASSYSGYTF
TRBV10-3,many,TRBD1,TRBJ2-1,TGTGCCATCAGTTTACAGGGGGCGACCCACAATGAGCAGTTCTTC,CAISLQGATHNEQFF
TRBV29-1,few,-,TRBJ1-1,TGCAGCGCGGTGGGGGGAAGGGACACTGAAGCTTTCTTT,CSAVGGRDTEAFF
TRBV6-1,-,TRBD2,TRBJ2-2,TGTGCCAGCAGAATATCCGGGACTAGCGGGGGGAGGACCGGGGAGCTGTTTTTT,CASRISGTSGGRTGELFF
TRBV6-5,-,-,TRBJ2-2,TGTGCCAGCAGTTACGTCTCCGGGGAGCTGTTTTTT,CASSYVSGELFF
TRBV25-1,few,TRBD1,TRBJ2-7,TGTGCCAGCAGTGTGCAGGGGGCTGCCGAGCAGTACTTC,CASSVQGAAEQYF
TRBV5-1,-,-,TRBJ2-3,TGCGCCAGCAGCTTGGAAGGGGTTGCAGATACGCAGTATTTT,CASSLEGVADTQYF
TRBV29-1,few,-,TRBJ1-2,TGCAGCGTCGATTACCCGGGACCTCTCTATGGCTACACCTTC,CSVDYPGPLYGYTF
TRBV3-1,-,-,TRBJ2-5,TGTGCCAGCAGCCAACTTATCCCAGGGGCCCAGTACTTC,CASSQLIPGAQYF
TRBV4-1,-,-,TRBJ1-5,TGCGCCAGCAGCCACCGATTCGGGCAGTTTGATCAGCCCCAGCATTTT,CASSHRFGQFDQPQHF
TRBV28,-,TRBD1,TRBJ2-4,TGTGCCTCTTCTTGGCAGGGGGCCAACATTCAGTACTTC,CASSWQGANIQYF